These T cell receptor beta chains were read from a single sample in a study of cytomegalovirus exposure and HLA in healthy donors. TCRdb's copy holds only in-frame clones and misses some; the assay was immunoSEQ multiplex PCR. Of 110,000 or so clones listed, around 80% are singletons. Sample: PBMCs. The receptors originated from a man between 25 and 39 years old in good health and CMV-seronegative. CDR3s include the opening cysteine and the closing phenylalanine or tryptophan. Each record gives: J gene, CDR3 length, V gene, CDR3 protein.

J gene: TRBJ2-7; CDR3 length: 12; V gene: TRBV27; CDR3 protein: CASSSTGDEQYF
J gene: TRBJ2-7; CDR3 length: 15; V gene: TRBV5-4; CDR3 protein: CASSSEGGGVAEQYF
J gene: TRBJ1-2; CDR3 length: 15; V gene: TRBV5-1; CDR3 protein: CASSLEGTGGSGYTF
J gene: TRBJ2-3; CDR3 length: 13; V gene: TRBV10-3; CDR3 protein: CAITRAGTDTQYF
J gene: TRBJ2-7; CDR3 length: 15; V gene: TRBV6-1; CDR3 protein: CASNPGRGVPYEQYF
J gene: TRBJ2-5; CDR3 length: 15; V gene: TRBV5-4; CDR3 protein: CASRRDLPGGETQYF
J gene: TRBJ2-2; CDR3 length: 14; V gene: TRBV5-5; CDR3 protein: CASSLGAGDGELFF
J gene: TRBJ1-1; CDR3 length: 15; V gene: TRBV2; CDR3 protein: CASSRDTTANTEAFF
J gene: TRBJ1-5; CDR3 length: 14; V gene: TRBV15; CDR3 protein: CATSKRGGGQPQHF
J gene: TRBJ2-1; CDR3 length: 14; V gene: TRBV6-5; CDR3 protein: CASQGGNPHNEQFF
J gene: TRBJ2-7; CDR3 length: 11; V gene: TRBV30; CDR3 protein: CACEQGDQQYF
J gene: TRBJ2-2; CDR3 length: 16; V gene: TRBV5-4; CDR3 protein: CASRSGLAGYTGELFF
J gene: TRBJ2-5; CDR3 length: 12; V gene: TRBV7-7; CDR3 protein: CASSSGGETQYF
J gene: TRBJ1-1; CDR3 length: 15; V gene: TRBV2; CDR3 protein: CASSDLFDRNTEAFF
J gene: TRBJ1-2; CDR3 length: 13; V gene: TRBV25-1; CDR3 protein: CASSEKSNYGYTF
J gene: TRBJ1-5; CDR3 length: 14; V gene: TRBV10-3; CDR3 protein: CAISEGAQGQPQHF
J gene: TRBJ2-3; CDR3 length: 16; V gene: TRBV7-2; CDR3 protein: CASSPPGLAGADTQYF
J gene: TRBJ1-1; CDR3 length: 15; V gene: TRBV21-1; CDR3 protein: CASSLHPDTHTEAFF
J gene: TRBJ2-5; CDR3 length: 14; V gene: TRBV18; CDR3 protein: CASSSPGQQETQYF
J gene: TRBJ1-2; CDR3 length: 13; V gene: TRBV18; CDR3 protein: CASSPQGAKGYTF
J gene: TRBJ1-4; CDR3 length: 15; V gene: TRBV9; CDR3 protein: CASSEEGQGVGKLFF
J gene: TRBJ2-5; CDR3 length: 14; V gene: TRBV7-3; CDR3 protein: CASSPQGSIETQYF
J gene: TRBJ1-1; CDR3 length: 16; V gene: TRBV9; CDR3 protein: CASSHTDRYRDTEAFF
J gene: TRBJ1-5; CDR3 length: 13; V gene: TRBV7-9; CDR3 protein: CASSQLPRGPQHF
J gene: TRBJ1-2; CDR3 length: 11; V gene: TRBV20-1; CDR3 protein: CSASFSYGYTF